This TCR beta chain was sequenced for a study of blood T cell repertoires in COVID-19. Only in-frame clones appear in the TCRdb table, and some are missing; sequencing was by immunoSEQ multiplex PCR. Among more than 150,000 clones listed, around 80% were seen once. The V segment lost 6 bases and the J segment 5 bases; nucleotides outside the gene matches: 7. Germline-derived CDR1 and CDR2 are MNHNY and SVGAGI (reference sequence). This CDR3 is 15 amino acids long. This clonotype was sampled from a woman older than 75 with active or convalescent COVID-19. V usage is TRBV6-6 and J usage is TRBJ2-5, with TRBD2 matching 12 bases. The sample consisted of peripheral blood. The CDR3 nucleotides read TGTGCCAGCAGGTCTAGCGGGGGGGCCGGGGAGACCCAGTACTTC. This sequence encodes CASRSSGGAGETQYF.